These 18 T cell receptor beta chains share one sample of origin, sequenced in a study of radiotherapy plus CTLA-4 blockade in lung cancer. This table comes from immunoSEQ multiplex PCR, and its TCRdb copy is limited to in-frame clones, with some not included. The table lists over 45,000 clones, roughly four fifths of them singletons. Sequences were derived from peripheral blood, sampled from a patient treated with radiotherapy plus ipilimumab. Receptors were obtained from a human donor with non-small cell lung cancer who had a complete response to radiotherapy plus ipilimumab.

This clone was observed a handful of times. V is TRBV15 and J is TRBJ2-3; no clear D gene. V lost 0 bases to trimming and J lost 9 bases, with 10 bases between them. Per the germline V gene, CDR1 is LNHNV and CDR2 is YYDKDF (reference sequence). The CDR3 runs 13 residues. This CDR3 is CATSRDLQETQYF. CDR3 in DNA: TGTGCCACCAGCAGAGATCTCCAGGAAACGCAGTATTTT.

The V and J genes are TRBV5-1 and TRBJ2-1; 8 positions agree with TRBD2. V was clipped by 4 bases and J by 7 bases; unmatched bases: 16. CDR1 is SGHRS and CDR2 is YFSETQ in the germline V gene. The CDR3 sequence is 17 residues long. The CDR3 sequence is CASSILAGPTSGNEQFF. CDR3 bases: TGCGCCAGCAGCATTCTAGCGGGCCCCACCTCGGGGAATGAGCAGTTCTTC.

The chain is built from TRBV9 and TRBJ2-5, with D maybe TRBD1 (5 bases). The ends were cut back, 1 base at V and 0 bases at J, with 10 bases in the middle. The CDR3 runs 15 residues. Germline V lookup: CDR1 SGDLS, CDR2 YYNGEE. For the CDR3, the DNA is TGTGCCAGCAGCGTACAGGGCAGGTACCAAGAGACCCAGTACTTC. Its translation: CASSVQGRYQETQYF.

A note on this clone: One end of the junction varies from germline; a read error may be responsible. This chain connects TRBV7-7 to TRBJ2-1; D might be TRBD1 (6 bases). Germline values: CDR1 SSHAT, CDR2 FNYEAQ (reference sequence). This CDR3 is 14 amino acids long. The CDR3 sequence: CASSLASTGTEQFF. The CDR3 coding sequence is TGTGCTAGCAGCTTAGCCTCCACCGGGACAGAGCAGTTCTTC.

This clone was seen only a few times. The V gene is TRBV10-3, the J gene TRBJ1-1; possible D gene TRBD1, 5 bases. The CDR3 sequence is 14 residues long. CDR1 and CDR2 from the germline V gene are ENHRY and SYGVKD. With 4 bases removed from V and 2 bases from J, the gap between germline ends came to 11 bases. The CDR3 region is CAISGGVTNTEAFF. The DNA for the CDR3 is TGTGCCATCAGTGGGGGGGTTACAAACACTGAAGCTTTCTTT.

The chain carries TRBV5-1 and TRBJ1-4, with 9 bases lining up with TRBD1. This CDR3 region has 15 residues. Trimming took 4 bases from V and 6 from J; bases not matched to a gene: 7. Germline-derived CDR1 and CDR2 are SGHRS and YFSETQ. Written as DNA, the CDR3 is TGCGCCAGCAGCCCACCCGGGACAGGGCATGAAAAACTGTTTTTT. Translated, it gives CASSPPGTGHEKLFF. The full variable domain, completed using reference TRBV5-1 and TRBJ1-4, is KAGVTQTPRYLIKTRGQQVTLSCSPISGHRSVSWYQQTPGQGLQFLFEYFSETQRNKGNFPGRFSGRQFSNSRSEMNVSTLELGDSALYLCASSPPGTGHEKLFFGSGTQLSVL.

The chain recombines TRBV2 with TRBJ2-3; unclear D gene. The germline CDR1 and CDR2 sequences are SNHLY and FYNNEI. V lost 2 bases and J lost 14, with 11 bases in between. This CDR3 contains 11 residues. CDR3 protein: CASSEWFRRYF. The CDR3 nucleotides are TGTGCCAGCAGTGAATGGTTTCGCAGGTATTTT.

The chain links TRBV15 to TRBJ2-7; 8 bases match TRBD2. CDR1 is LNHNV, CDR2 YYDKDF, per germline (reference sequence). J lost 1 base, V lost 1 base, and 9 bases had no gene match. The CDR3 loop spans 17 amino acids. The CDR3 reads CATSRVDGRAGSYEQYV. CDR3 DNA: TGTGCCACCAGCAGAGTCGACGGGAGGGCTGGGTCCTACGAGCAGTACGTC.

The chain carries TRBV19 and TRBJ2-2, with D unresolved. The CDR3 length is 16 residues. Germline V gene lookup returns CDR1 LNHDA and CDR2 SQIVND (reference sequence). V was cut by 2 bases and J by 4 bases, with 14 bases left in between. This chain's CDR3 is CASSIRRPGVTGELFF. As DNA, the CDR3 is TGTGCCAGTAGTATACGACGCCCGGGTGTCACCGGGGAGCTGTTTTTT.

V gene TRBV7-2 combines with J gene TRBJ2-2, with D perhaps matching TRBD1 (6 bases). The germline V gene has CDR1 SGHTA and CDR2 FQGNSA. This CDR3 is built from 14 residues. V lost 3 bases to trimming and J lost 9 bases, with 14 bases between them. The CDR3 nucleotides are TGTGCCAGCAGCTTTGGACAGACATTCCGGGAGCTGTTTTTT. This gives the protein CASSFGQTFRELFF.

This sequence joins TRBV19 and TRBJ1-1; possibly TRBD1 for D (6 bases). The germline CDR1 and CDR2 sequences are LNHDA and SQIVND (reference sequence). The CDR3 runs 14 residues. Trimming took off 1 base at V and 1 base at J, with 7 bases between the two ends. CDR3 loop: CASSIGGQNTEAFF. The CDR3 DNA sequence: TGTGCCAGTAGTATAGGGGGACAGAACACTGAAGCTTTCTTT.

The rearrangement links TRBV7-9 to TRBJ2-3; D not certain. CDR1 SEHNR and CDR2 FQNEAQ come from the germline V gene (reference sequence). Trimming removed 0 bases from V and 1 base from J, with 11 bases in between. The CDR3 is made up of 16 amino acids. In DNA form, the CDR3 reads TGTGCCAGCAGCTTAGCTTTGACCCGGGGCACAGATACGCAGTATTTT. Its protein product is CASSLALTRGTDTQYF.

The chain combines TRBV30 with TRBJ1-2; tentative D call: TRBD1 (6 bases). Germline assignment: CDR1 GTSNPN and CDR2 SVGIG (reference sequence). The CDR3 contains 14 residues. Trimming took 3 bases from V and 2 from J, leaving 13 bases between them. The CDR3: CAWRPQGPNYGYTF. The CDR3 DNA follows: TGTGCCTGGAGGCCCCAGGGGCCCAACTATGGCTACACCTTC.

The CDR3 sequence: CASSFPQGIGQYF. CDR3 DNA sequence: TGTGCCAGCAGTTTCCCGCAGGGGATTGGGCAGTACTTC. The chain employs TRBV2 and TRBJ2-5; D may be TRBD1 (6 bases). This CDR3 has 13 amino acids. Trimming stripped 5 bases from V and 11 bases from J, with 18 bases between. CDR1 SNHLY and CDR2 FYNNEI come from the germline V gene.

The chain links TRBV19 to TRBJ2-5; D is possibly TRBD1 (6 bases). This CDR3 is built from 15 residues. Germline CDR1 and CDR2: LNHDA and SQIVND (reference sequence). Trimming pared 6 bases from V and 4 bases from J, leaving 18 bases between. This CDR3 is CASRPSGRGGETQYF. CDR3 DNA sequence: TGTGCCAGTAGGCCCTCGGGCAGGGGTGGAGAGACCCAGTACTTC.

The rearrangement uses TRBV7-9 and TRBJ2-2; possibly TRBD1 for D (5 bases). The CDR3 consists of 13 residues. V dropped 11 bases and J dropped 8 bases, with 18 bases sitting between them. Germline CDR1 is SEHNR and CDR2 is FQNEAQ (reference sequence). The CDR3 here is CAAQLGVMGELFF. CDR3 sequence (DNA): TGTGCCGCCCAGCTAGGGGTAATGGGGGAGCTGTTTTTT. Using reference TRBV7-9 and TRBJ2-2 for the parts outside the CDR3, the full variable domain is DTGVSQNPRHKITKRGQNVTFRCDPISEHNRLYWYRQTLGQGPEFLTYFQNEAQLEKSRLLSDRFSAERPKGSFSTLEIQRTEQGDSAMYLCAAQLGVMGELFFGEGSRLTVL.

The chain recombines TRBV5-1 with TRBJ2-1; 7 bases line up with TRBD1. The CDR3 covers 15 residues. With 0 bases clipped from V and 6 bases from J, the junction kept 6 bases outside the gene matches. Germline-derived CDR1 and CDR2 are SGHRS and YFSETQ. CDR3 protein: CASSLEGAGPNEQFF. Written as DNA, the CDR3 is TGCGCCAGCAGCTTGGAGGGGGCAGGCCCCAATGAGCAGTTCTTC.

The V and J genes are TRBV11-3 and TRBJ2-7; D is perhaps TRBD2 (6 bases). The CDR3 runs 15 residues. The V end lost 0 bases, the J end lost 0 bases, and 9 bases lay between the germline ends. CDR1 is SGHNT, CDR2 YENEEA, per germline. The chain's CDR3 is CASSLDRENSYEQYV. CDR3 nucleotide sequence: TGTGCCAGCAGCTTAGATCGGGAGAACTCCTACGAGCAGTACGTC.